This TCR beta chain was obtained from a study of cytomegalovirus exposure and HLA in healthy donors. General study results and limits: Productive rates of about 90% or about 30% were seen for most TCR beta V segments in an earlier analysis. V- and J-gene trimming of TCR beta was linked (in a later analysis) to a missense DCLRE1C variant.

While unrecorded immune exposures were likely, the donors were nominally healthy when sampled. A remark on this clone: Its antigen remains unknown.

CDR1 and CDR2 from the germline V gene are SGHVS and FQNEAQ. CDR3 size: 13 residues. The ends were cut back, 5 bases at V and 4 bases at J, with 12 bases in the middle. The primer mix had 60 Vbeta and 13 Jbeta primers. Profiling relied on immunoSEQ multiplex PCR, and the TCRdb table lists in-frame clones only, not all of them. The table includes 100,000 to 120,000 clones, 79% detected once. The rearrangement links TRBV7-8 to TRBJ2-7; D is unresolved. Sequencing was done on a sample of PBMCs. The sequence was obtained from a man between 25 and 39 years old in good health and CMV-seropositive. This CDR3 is CASSDMAPYEQYF. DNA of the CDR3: TGTGCCAGCAGCGACATGGCGCCTTACGAGCAGTACTTC.